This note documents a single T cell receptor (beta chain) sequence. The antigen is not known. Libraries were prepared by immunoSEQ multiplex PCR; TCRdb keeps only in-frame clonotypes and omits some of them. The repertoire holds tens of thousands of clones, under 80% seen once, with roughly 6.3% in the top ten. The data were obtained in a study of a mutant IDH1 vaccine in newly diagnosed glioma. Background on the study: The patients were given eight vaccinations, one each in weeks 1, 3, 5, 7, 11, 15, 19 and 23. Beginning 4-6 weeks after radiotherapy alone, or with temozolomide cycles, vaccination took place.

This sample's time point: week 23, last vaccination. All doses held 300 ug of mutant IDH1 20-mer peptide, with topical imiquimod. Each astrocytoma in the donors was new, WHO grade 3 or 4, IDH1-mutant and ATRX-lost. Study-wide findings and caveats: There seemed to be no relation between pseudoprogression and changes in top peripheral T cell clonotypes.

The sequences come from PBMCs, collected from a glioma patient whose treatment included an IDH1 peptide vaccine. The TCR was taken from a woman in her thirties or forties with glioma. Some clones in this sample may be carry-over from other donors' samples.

The CDR3 reads CASSLSGIGYTF. The CDR3 DNA reads as TGTGCCAGCAGTTTATCGGGAATAGGCTACACCTTC. V and J are TRBV27 and TRBJ1-2; D not resolved. The CDR3 sequence is 12 residues long. V lost 0 bases and J lost 8, with 7 bases in between. Germline CDR1 MNHEY, CDR2 SMNVEV (reference sequence).